These 19 T cell receptor beta chains originate from one sample sequenced in a study of OX40 agonist ivuxolimab in advanced cancers. The protocol was immunoSEQ multiplex PCR, while the TCRdb copy is restricted to in-frame clones and leaves out a portion. In the table there are some 84,000 clones, 85% to 90% of which are singletons. The sample here was CD4+ or CD8+ T cells sorted from blood, taken in a trial of the OX40 agonist ivuxolimab. The source of these receptors is an adult with an advanced solid tumor such as melanoma, head and neck, liver or kidney cancer.

The V call is TRBV20-1, the J call TRBJ2-7, with TRBD1 matching 7 bases. There are 10 residues in the CDR3. V lost 6 bases and J lost 7; bases outside the gene matches: 3. Germline V gene lookup returns CDR1 DFQATT and CDR2 SNEGSKA (reference sequence). The DNA for the CDR3 is TGCAGTGCGGTCAGGGGGGAGCAGTACTTC. Amino acids: CSAVRGEQYF.

The rearrangement uses TRBV30 and TRBJ2-1, with D perhaps matching TRBD1 (6 bases). The CDR3 runs 12 residues. In germline, CDR1 is GTSNPN, CDR2 SVGIG (reference sequence). V lost 3 bases and J lost 7, with 10 bases in between. The CDR3 reads CAWSRQANEQFF. Here the CDR3 DNA reads TGTGCCTGGAGCCGACAGGCTAATGAGCAGTTCTTC.

This chain uses TRBV23-1 with TRBJ2-3; TRBD1 might be the D (6 bases). TRBV23-1 is an ORF, with its function uncertain. The V end lost 3 bases, the J end lost 1 base, and 14 bases lay between the germline ends. The CDR3 totals 16 residues. The chain's CDR3 is CASSHASGHGTDTQYF. The CDR3 DNA reads as TGCGCCAGCAGTCATGCCTCGGGACACGGCACAGATACGCAGTATTTT.

V usage is TRBV7-2 and J usage is TRBJ1-6, with D possibly being TRBD1 (6 bases). The CDR3 loop spans 16 amino acids. The germline V gene encodes CDR1 SGHTA and CDR2 FQGNSA. V shed 8 bases and J shed 8 bases, with 22 bases lying between them. This chain's CDR3 is CASSRGLYPGDSPLHF. CDR3 sequence (DNA): TGTGCCAGCTCCAGGGGACTGTACCCGGGCGATTCACCCCTCCACTTT. Combining the CDR3 with reference TRBV7-2 and TRBJ1-6 gives the whole variable domain GAGVSQSPSNKVTEKGKDVELRCDPISGHTALYWYRQSLGQGLEFLIYFQGNSAPDKSGLPSDRFSAERTGGSVSTLTIQRTQQEDSAVYLCASSRGLYPGDSPLHFGNGTRLTVT.

The chain couples TRBV9 to TRBJ1-1; D is uncertain. Germline loops: CDR1 SGDLS, CDR2 YYNGEE. The ends were cut back, 4 bases at V and 4 bases at J, with 11 bases in the middle. There are 13 residues in the CDR3. CDR3 protein: CASSRVSSTEAFF. CDR3 coding DNA: TGTGCCAGCAGCCGGGTTTCGAGCACTGAAGCTTTCTTT.

The chain links TRBV5-4 to TRBJ1-2, with D tentatively TRBD1 (5 bases). Germline values: CDR1 SGHNT, CDR2 YYREEE (reference sequence). The CDR3 covers 14 residues. Trimming cost V 8 bases and J 6 bases, with 20 bases left between them. The CDR3 loop is CASRGQGAGDGYTF. The CDR3 bases are TGTGCCAGTCGGGGCCAAGGGGCGGGGGATGGCTACACCTTC.

This chain joins TRBV7-9 and TRBJ2-7; D possibly corresponds to TRBD2 (6 bases). CDR1 and CDR2 (germline): SEHNR, FQNEAQ (reference sequence). The CDR3 length is 15 residues. The V gene lost 1 base and the J gene lost 3 bases, with 13 bases spanning the gap. CDR3 DNA sequence: TGTGCCAGCAGCTTAGGGGCGGGAACGGGCTACGAGCAGTACTTC. It yields the protein CASSLGAGTGYEQYF.

This clone was detected a few times. The genes are TRBV6-1 and TRBJ2-2; D is possibly TRBD1 (5 bases). Per germline, CDR1 MNHNS and CDR2 SASEGT. This CDR3 has 12 amino acids. With 11 bases removed from V and 3 bases from J, the gap between germline ends came to 10 bases. The CDR3 is CALQGDTGELFF. Here the CDR3 DNA reads TGTGCCCTCCAGGGTGACACCGGGGAGCTGTTTTTT.

CDR3 sequence (DNA): TGTGCCAGCAGCAGACTGACAGGGACCTATGGCTACACCTTC. This sequence encodes CASSRLTGTYGYTF. This rearrangement joins TRBV7-2 to TRBJ1-2; the match to TRBD1 covers 7 bases. The V gene end was trimmed by 5 bases and the J gene end by 4 bases; junction bases not matched to a gene: 7. Germline CDR1 reads SGHTA; CDR2 reads FQGNSA. This CDR3 has 14 residues.

The J gene is TRBJ2-2, the V gene TRBV2, with D uncertain. The germline V gene has CDR1 SNHLY and CDR2 FYNNEI. CDR3 size: 13 residues. Trimming removed 8 bases from V and 4 bases from J, with 11 bases in between. This CDR3 reads CASGVSLTGELFF. Here the CDR3 DNA reads TGTGCCAGCGGCGTCAGCCTCACCGGGGAGCTGTTTTTT.

This clone turned up a few times. Additional DNA sequences in this sample encode the identical CDR3. The genes are TRBV20-1 and TRBJ1-2; D gene unclear. Per germline, CDR1 DFQATT and CDR2 SNEGSKA (reference sequence). The CDR3 has 11 amino acids. Trimming took off 4 bases at V and 3 bases at J, with 6 bases between the two ends. CDR3 residues: CSAKGYYGYTF. CDR3 DNA: TGCAGTGCTAAGGGATACTATGGCTACACCTTC.

The chain has TRBV7-9 and TRBJ1-4; 7 bases fit TRBD1. With V trimmed by 2 bases and J by 5 bases, 8 bases remained unmatched. The V gene's germline CDR1 is SEHNR and CDR2 FQNEAQ (reference sequence). The CDR3 loop spans 16 amino acids. The CDR3 is CASSLSLGQVNEKLFF. The DNA for the CDR3 is TGTGCCAGCAGCTTATCTCTCGGACAGGTGAATGAAAAACTGTTTTTT.

This rearrangement joins TRBV10-3 to TRBJ2-3, with 8 bases identical to TRBD2. V lost 8 bases, J lost 2 bases, and 6 bases stayed unmatched. The CDR3 extends over 14 amino acids. Germline CDR1 and CDR2: ENHRY and SYGVKD. The CDR3 sequence is CAIGAGEATDTQYF. CDR3 in DNA: TGTGCCATCGGAGCGGGGGAGGCCACAGATACGCAGTATTTT.

This clone was counted only a few times. The rearrangement joins TRBV28 to TRBJ1-1; D not certain. Looked up from germline, CDR1 is MDHEN and CDR2 is SYDVKM. Trimming pared 3 bases from V and 0 bases from J, leaving 11 bases between. CDR3 length equals 15 residues. CDR3 loop: CASSFGGYMNTEAFF. The CDR3 DNA sequence: TGTGCCAGCAGTTTCGGCGGGTACATGAACACTGAAGCTTTCTTT.

In its sample, this clone was seen a few times. The chain combines TRBV10-3 with TRBJ2-7, with 9 bases lining up with TRBD1. CDR1 ENHRY and CDR2 SYGVKD come from the germline V gene. The CDR3 runs to 13 residues. V trimming: 6 bases; J trimming: 4 bases; junction bases outside the gene matches: 4. This CDR3 is CAISRDREYEQYV. The DNA of the CDR3 is TGTGCCATCAGCCGGGACAGGGAGTACGAGCAGTACGTC.

V usage is TRBV7-6 and J usage is TRBJ1-4, with TRBD1 matching over 9 bases. V lost 6 bases and J lost 4; bases outside the gene matches: 6. This CDR3 comprises 15 residues. Germline V lookup: CDR1 SGHVS, CDR2 FNYEAQ. The chain's CDR3 is CASSLGTGRNEKLFF. In nucleotides, the CDR3 is TGTGCCAGCAGTTTGGGGACAGGGCGTAATGAAAAACTGTTTTTT.

This rearrangement joins TRBV9 to TRBJ2-1, with D perhaps matching TRBD2 (6 bases). Deletions cut 0 bases from V and 0 bases from J, with 16 bases between. Germline assignment: CDR1 SGDLS and CDR2 YYNGEE. CDR3 size: 18 residues. The CDR3 DNA follows: TGTGCCAGCAGCGTAGCGGGGGTTCCCGCTAGCTCCTACAATGAGCAGTTCTTC. It codes for CASSVAGVPASSYNEQFF.

The V gene is TRBV10-3, the J gene TRBJ2-2, with D possibly being TRBD1 (5 bases). Germline CDR1 ENHRY, CDR2 SYGVKD. Between the trimmed V and J ends, which lost 0 bases and 5 bases, there was a span of 7 bases. This CDR3 is 14 amino acids long. This CDR3 reads CAISESGQTGELFF. The CDR3 DNA reads TGTGCCATCAGTGAGTCTGGACAAACCGGGGAGCTGTTTTTT.

V gene TRBV7-2 combines with J gene TRBJ1-1, with unresolved D. Germline lookup yields CDR1 SGHTA and CDR2 FQGNSA. The CDR3 is made up of 15 amino acids. V was trimmed by 5 bases and J by 0 bases, leaving 13 bases between them. CDR3 sequence reads: CASSPQPQMNTEAFF. CDR3 sequence (DNA): TGTGCCAGCAGCCCCCAACCCCAGATGAACACTGAAGCTTTCTTT.